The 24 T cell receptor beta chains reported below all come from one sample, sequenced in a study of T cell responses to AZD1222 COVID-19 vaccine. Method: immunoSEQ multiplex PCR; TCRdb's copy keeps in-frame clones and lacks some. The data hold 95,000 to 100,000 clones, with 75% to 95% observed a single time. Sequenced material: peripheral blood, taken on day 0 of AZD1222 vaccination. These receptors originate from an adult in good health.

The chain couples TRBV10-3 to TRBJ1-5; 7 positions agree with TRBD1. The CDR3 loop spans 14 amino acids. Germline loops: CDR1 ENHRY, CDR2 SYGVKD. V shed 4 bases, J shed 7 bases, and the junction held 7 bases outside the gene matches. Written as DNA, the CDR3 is TGTGCCATCAGTGCGGACAGGTTCGGACAGCCCCAGCATTTT. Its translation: CAISADRFGQPQHF.

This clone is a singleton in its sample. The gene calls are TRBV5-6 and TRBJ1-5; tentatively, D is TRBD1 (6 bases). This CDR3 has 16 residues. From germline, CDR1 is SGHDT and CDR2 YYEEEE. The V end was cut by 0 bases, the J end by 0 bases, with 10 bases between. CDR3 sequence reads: CASSLAAGVSNQPQHF. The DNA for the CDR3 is TGTGCCAGCAGCTTGGCCGCAGGGGTTAGCAATCAGCCCCAGCATTTT.

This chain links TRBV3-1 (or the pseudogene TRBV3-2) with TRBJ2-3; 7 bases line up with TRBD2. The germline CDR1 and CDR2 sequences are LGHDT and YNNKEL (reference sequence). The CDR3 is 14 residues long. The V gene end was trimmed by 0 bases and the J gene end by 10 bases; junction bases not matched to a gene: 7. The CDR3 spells CASSQEVLGRAQYF. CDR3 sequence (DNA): TGTGCCAGCAGCCAAGAGGTTTTGGGGAGGGCGCAGTATTTT.

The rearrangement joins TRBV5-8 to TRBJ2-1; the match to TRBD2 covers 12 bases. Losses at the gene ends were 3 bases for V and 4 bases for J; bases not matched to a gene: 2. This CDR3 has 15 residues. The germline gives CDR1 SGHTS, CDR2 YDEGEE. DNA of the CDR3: TGTGCCAGCAGCTCCGGGACTAGCGGGTACAATGAGCAGTTCTTC. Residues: CASSSGTSGYNEQFF. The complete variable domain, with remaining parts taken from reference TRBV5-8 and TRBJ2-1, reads EAGVTQSPTHLIKTRGQQATLRCSPISGHTSVYWYQQALGLGLQFLLWYDEGEERNRGNFPPRFSGRQFPNYSSELNVNALELEDSALYLCASSSGTSGYNEQFFGPGTRLTVL.

The CDR3 DNA follows: TGCGCCAGCAGCCCGGGGGTCCTCTCTGGAAACACCATATATTTT. It yields the protein CASSPGVLSGNTIYF. The chain is built from TRBV5-1 and TRBJ1-3, with D possibly matching TRBD1 (5 bases). The CDR3 contains 15 residues. V was pared by 4 bases and J by 0 bases, with 11 bases between. CDR1 and CDR2 (germline): SGHRS, YFSETQ.

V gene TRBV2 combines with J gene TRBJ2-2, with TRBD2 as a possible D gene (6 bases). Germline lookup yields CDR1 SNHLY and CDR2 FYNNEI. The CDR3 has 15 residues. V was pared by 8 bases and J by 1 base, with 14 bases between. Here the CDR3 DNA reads TGTGCCAGCGGGAGGCATGTGGGGAACACCGGGGAGCTGTTTTTT. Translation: CASGRHVGNTGELFF.

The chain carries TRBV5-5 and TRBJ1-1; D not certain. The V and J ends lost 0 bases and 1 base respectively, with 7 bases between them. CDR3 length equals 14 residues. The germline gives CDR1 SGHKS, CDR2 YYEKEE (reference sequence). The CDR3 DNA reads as TGTGCCAGCAGCTTGGTCGAGTGGAACACTGAAGCTTTCTTT. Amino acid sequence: CASSLVEWNTEAFF.

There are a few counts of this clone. As DNA, the CDR3 is TGCAGTGCTAGTCGGGGTGGCGATGGCTACACCTTC. The encoded protein is CSASRGGDGYTF. This chain connects TRBV20-1 to TRBJ1-2; D uncertain. The CDR3 length is 12 residues. Germline assignment: CDR1 DFQATT and CDR2 SNEGSKA (reference sequence). V was trimmed by 3 bases and J by 6 bases, leaving 11 bases between them.

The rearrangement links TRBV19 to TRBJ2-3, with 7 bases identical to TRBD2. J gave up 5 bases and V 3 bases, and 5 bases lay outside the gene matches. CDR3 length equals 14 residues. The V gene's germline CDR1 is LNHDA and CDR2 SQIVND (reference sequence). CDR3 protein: CASSIGGEIDTQYF. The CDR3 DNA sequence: TGTGCCAGTAGTATTGGGGGGGAAATAGATACGCAGTATTTT.

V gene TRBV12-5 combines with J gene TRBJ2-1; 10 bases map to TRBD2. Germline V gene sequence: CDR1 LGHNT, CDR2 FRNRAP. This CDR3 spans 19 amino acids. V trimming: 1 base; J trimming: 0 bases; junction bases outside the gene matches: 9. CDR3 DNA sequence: TGTGCTAGTGGTTTGGGGACTAGCGGTTTCCCCGCCTCCTACAATGAGCAGTTCTTC. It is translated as CASGLGTSGFPASYNEQFF. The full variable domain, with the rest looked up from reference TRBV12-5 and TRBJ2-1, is DARVTQTPRHKVTEMGQEVTMRCQPILGHNTVFWYRQTMMQGLELLAYFRNRAPLDDSGMPKDRFSAEMPDATLATLKIQPSEPRDSAVYFCASGLGTSGFPASYNEQFFGPGTRLTVL.

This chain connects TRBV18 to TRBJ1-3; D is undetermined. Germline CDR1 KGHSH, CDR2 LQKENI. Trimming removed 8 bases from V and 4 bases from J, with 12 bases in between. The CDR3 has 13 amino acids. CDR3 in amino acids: CASQNSTGNTIYF. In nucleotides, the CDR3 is TGTGCCAGCCAAAACTCGACGGGAAACACCATATATTTT.

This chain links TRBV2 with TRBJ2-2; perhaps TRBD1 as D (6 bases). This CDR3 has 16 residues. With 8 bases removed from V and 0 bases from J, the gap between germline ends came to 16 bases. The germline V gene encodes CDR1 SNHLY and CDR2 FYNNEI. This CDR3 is CASGELDRANTGELFF. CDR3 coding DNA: TGTGCCAGCGGGGAATTGGACAGAGCGAACACCGGGGAGCTGTTTTTT. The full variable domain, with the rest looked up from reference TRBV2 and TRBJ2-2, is EPEVTQTPSHQVTQMGQEVILRCVPISNHLYFYWYRQILGQKVEFLVSFYNNEISEKSEIFDDQFSVERPDGSNFTLKIRSTKLEDSAMYFCASGELDRANTGELFFGEGSRLTVL.

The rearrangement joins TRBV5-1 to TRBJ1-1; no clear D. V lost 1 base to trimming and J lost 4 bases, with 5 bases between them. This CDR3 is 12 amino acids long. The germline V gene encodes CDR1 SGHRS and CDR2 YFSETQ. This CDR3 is CASSLLSTEAFF. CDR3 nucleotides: TGCGCCAGCAGCTTGTTGAGCACTGAAGCTTTCTTT.

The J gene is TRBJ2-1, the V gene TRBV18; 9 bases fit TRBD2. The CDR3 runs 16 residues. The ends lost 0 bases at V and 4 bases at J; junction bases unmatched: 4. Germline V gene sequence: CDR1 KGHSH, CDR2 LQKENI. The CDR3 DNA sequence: TGTGCCAGCTCACCACCGTCGCGGGGGGGGTACAATGAGCAGTTCTTC. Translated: CASSPPSRGGYNEQFF. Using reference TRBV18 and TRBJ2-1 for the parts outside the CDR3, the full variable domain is NAGVMQNPRHLVRRRGQEARLRCSPMKGHSHVYWYRQLPEEGLKFMVYLQKENIIDESGMPKERFSAEFPKEGPSILRIQQVVRGDSAAYFCASSPPSRGGYNEQFFGPGTRLTVL.

The CDR3 DNA is TGTGCCACTACAGGGGGTAGCACCGGGGAGCTGTTTTTT. As protein: CATTGGSTGELFF. The chain carries TRBV2 and TRBJ2-2, with 8 nucleotides matching TRBD1. The CDR3 covers 13 residues. V was pared by 10 bases and J by 4 bases, with 5 bases of the junction left unmatched. CDR1 and CDR2 (germline): SNHLY, FYNNEI. Drawing the rest from reference TRBV2 and TRBJ2-2, the complete variable domain is EPEVTQTPSHQVTQMGQEVILRCVPISNHLYFYWYRQILGQKVEFLVSFYNNEISEKSEIFDDQFSVERPDGSNFTLKIRSTKLEDSAMYFCATTGGSTGELFFGEGSRLTVL.

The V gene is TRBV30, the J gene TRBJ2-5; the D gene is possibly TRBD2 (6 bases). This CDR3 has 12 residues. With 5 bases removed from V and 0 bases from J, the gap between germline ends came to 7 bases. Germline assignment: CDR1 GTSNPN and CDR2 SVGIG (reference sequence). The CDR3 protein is CAWASDQETQYF. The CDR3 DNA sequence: TGTGCCTGGGCTAGCGACCAAGAGACCCAGTACTTC. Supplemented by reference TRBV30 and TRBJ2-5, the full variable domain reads SQTIHQWPATLVQPVGSPLSLECTVEGTSNPNLYWYRQAAGRGLQLLFYSVGIGQISSEVPQNLSASRPQDRQFILSSKKLLLSDSGFYLCAWASDQETQYFGPGTRLLVL.

The CDR3 spells CASSASGETQYF. The CDR3 region has the DNA TGCGCCAGCAGCGCTAGCGGGGAGACCCAGTACTTC. The J gene is TRBJ2-5, the V gene TRBV5-1; the match to TRBD2 covers 8 bases. The CDR3 sequence is 12 residues long. The V and J ends lost 4 bases and 5 bases, in that order; junction bases with no gene match: 1. From germline, CDR1 is SGHRS and CDR2 YFSETQ.

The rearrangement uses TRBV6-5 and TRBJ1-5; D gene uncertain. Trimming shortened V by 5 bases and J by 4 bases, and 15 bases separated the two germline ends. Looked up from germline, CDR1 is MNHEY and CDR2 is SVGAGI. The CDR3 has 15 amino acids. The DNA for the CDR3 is TGTGCCAGCAGTAGAAGGGAACAGCTTAATCAGCCCCAGCATTTT. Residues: CASSRREQLNQPQHF.

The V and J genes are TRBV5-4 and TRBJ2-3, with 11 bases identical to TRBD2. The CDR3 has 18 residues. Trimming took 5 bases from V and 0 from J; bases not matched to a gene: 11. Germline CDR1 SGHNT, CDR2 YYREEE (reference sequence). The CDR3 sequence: CASRISGGAESSTDTQYF. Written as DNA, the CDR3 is TGTGCCAGCAGGATTAGCGGGGGGGCTGAGTCTAGCACAGATACGCAGTATTTT.

The CDR3 coding sequence is TGTGCCAGTAGTATGCAACCCAGCCTGAAACTGTTTTTT. Encoded protein: CASSMQPSLKLFF. The gene calls are TRBV19 and TRBJ1-4; no definite D call. V gave up 3 bases and J gave up 11 bases, with 13 bases separating them. The CDR3 runs 13 residues. Germline loops: CDR1 LNHDA, CDR2 SQIVND (reference sequence).

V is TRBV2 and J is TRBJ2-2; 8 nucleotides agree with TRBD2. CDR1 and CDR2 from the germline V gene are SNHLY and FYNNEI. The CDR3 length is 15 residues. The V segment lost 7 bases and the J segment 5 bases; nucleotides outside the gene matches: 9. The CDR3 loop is CASTRSGGRTGELFF. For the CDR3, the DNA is TGTGCCAGCACGCGAAGCGGGGGTCGGACCGGGGAGCTGTTTTTT.

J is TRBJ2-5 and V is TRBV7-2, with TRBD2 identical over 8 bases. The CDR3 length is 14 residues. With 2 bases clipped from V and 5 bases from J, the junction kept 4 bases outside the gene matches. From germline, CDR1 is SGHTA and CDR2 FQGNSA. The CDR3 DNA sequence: TGTGCCAGCAGCTTAAGAGCGGGGGTTGAGACCCAGTACTTC. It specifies CASSLRAGVETQYF.

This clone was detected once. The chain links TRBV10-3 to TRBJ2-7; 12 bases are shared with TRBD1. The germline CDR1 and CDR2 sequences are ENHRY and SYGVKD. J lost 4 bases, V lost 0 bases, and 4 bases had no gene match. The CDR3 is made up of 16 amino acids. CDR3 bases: TGTGCCATCAGTGAGTCAGGGACAGGGGGCGGATACGAGCAGTACTTC. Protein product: CAISESGTGGGYEQYF.

CDR3 in amino acids: CASSGGPPRTGELFF. The CDR3, as DNA: TGTGCCAGCAGTGGGGGCCCACCGAGGACCGGGGAGCTGTTTTTT. The chain uses TRBV25-1 and TRBJ2-2, with D possibly TRBD1 on 5 matching bases. Trimming removed 4 bases from V and 5 bases from J, with 14 bases in between. Germline V gene sequence: CDR1 MGHDK, CDR2 SYGVNS. The CDR3 loop spans 15 amino acids. Looking up the rest from reference TRBV25-1 and TRBJ2-2 gives the full variable domain: EADIYQTPRYLVIGTGKKITLECSQTMGHDKMYWYQQDPGMELHLIHYSYGVNSTEKGDLSSESTVSRIRTEHFPLTLESARPSHTSQYLCASSGGPPRTGELFFGEGSRLTVL.